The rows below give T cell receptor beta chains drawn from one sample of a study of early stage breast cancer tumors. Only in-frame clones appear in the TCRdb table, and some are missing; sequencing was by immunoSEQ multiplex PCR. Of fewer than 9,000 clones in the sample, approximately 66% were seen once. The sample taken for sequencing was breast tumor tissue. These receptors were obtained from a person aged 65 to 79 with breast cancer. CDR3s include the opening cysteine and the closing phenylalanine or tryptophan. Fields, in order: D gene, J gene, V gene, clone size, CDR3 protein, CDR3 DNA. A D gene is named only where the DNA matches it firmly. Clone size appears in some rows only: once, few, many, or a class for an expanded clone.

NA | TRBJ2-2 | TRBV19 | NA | CASSIGDTGELFF | TGTGCCAGTAGTATCGGGGACACCGGGGAGCTGTTTTTT
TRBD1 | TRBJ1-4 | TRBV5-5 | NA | CASSLRQGGNEKLFF | TGTGCCAGCAGCTTACGACAGGGCGGTAATGAAAAACTGTTTTTT
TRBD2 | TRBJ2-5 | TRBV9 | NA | CASSVGNGGGQETQYF | TGTGCCAGCAGCGTAGGAAACGGGGGGGGTCAAGAGACCCAGTACTTC
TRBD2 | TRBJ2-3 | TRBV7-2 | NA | CASSLVSGGTDTQYF | TGTGCCAGCAGCTTAGTTAGCGGGGGCACAGATACGCAGTATTTT
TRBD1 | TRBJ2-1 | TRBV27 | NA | CASSKGTGGNVGEQFF | TGTGCCAGCAGTAAAGGGACAGGGGGCAATGTGGGTGAGCAGTTCTTC
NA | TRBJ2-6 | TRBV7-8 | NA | CASSFSSGANVLTF | TGTGCCAGCAGCTTTAGCTCTGGGGCCAACGTCCTGACTTTC
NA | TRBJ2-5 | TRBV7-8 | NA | CASSSLPGHGQETQYF | TGTGCCAGCAGCAGCCTTCCGGGACACGGCCAAGAGACCCAGTACTTC
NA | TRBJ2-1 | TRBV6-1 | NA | CASTRGGLLDEQFF | TGTGCCAGCACCCGAGGGGGACTACTCGATGAGCAGTTCTTC
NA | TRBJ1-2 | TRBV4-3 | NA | CASSQTIQGFPYYGYTF | TGCGCCAGCAGCCAAACCATTCAGGGATTTCCGTACTATGGCTACACCTTC
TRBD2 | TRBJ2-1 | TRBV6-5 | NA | CASSYQGLAGTEQFF | TGTGCCAGCAGTTACCAGGGACTAGCGGGGACTGAGCAGTTCTTC
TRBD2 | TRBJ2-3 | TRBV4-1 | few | CASSQGFGERGGYTDTQYF | TGCGCCAGCAGCCAAGGATTCGGAGAGCGGGGGGGCTACACAGATACGCAGTATTTT
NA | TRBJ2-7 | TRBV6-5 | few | CASSPLGGGIYEQYF | TGTGCCAGCAGTCCTCTGGGGGGGGGCATATACGAGCAGTACTTC
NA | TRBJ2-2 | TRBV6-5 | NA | CASSYLPGKVGELFF | TGTGCCAGCAGTTACTTGCCAGGGAAGGTCGGGGAGCTGTTTTTT
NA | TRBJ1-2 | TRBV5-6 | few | CASSLPGYGYTF | TGTGCCAGCAGCTTACCAGGGTACGGCTACACCTTC
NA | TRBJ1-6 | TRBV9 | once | CASSVGGRGNSPLHF | TGTGCCAGCAGCGTAGGAGGCAGGGGTAATTCACCCCTCCACTTT
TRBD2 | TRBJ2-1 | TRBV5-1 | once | CASSLGGGVSEQFF | TGCGCCAGCAGCTTGGGCGGGGGGGTTAGTGAGCAGTTCTTC
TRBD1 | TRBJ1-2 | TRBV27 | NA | CASRPRDRSMGYTF | TGTGCCAGCAGACCCCGGGACAGGTCCATGGGCTACACCTTC
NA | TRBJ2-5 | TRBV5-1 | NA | CASSPLVQETQYF | TGCGCCAGCAGCCCGCTAGTCCAAGAGACCCAGTACTTC
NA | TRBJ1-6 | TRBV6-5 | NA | CASSILAENSPLHF | TGTGCCAGCAGTATATTAGCTGAAAATTCACCCCTCCACTTT
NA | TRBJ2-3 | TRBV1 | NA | CTSQASGGWEATQYF | TGCACCAGCCAGGCTAGCGGGGGGTGGGAGGCTACGCAGTATTTT
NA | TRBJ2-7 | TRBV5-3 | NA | CASSWGRSPVEQYF | TGTGCCAGCAGCTGGGGCAGGTCCCCCGTCGAGCAGTACTTC
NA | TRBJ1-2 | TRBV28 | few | CASTTRGNYGYTF | TGTGCCAGCACGACCAGGGGCAACTATGGCTACACCTTC
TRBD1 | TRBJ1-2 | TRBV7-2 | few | CASSSGQGLHGYTF | TGTGCCAGCAGCTCGGGACAGGGGCTCCATGGCTACACCTTC
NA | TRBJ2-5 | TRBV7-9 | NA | CASSRTPQETQYF | TGTGCCAGCAGCCGGACTCCACAAGAGACCCAGTACTTC
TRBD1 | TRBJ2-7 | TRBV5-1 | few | CASSLAGGSSYEQYF | TGCGCCAGCAGCTTGGCAGGGGGCAGCTCCTACGAGCAGTACTTC
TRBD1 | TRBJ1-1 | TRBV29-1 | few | CSVGQGGWNTEAFF | TGCAGCGTTGGACAGGGAGGTTGGAACACTGAAGCTTTCTTT
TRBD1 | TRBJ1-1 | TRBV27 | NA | CASSLRRQGGTEAFF | TGTGCCAGCAGTTTACGACGACAGGGGGGGACTGAAGCTTTCTTT
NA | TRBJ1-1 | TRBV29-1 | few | CSALRGSNTEAFF | TGCAGCGCTCTCAGGGGTTCGAACACTGAAGCTTTCTTT
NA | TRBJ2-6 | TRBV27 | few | CASSLSGANVLTF | TGTGCCAGCAGTCTCTCTGGGGCCAACGTCCTGACTTTC
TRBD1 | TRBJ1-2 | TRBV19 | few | CASSSPGQGLRYGYTF | TGTGCCAGTAGTAGCCCCGGACAGGGCCTCCGATATGGCTACACCTTC
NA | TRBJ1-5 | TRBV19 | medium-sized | CASSIFQGPSSNQPQHF | TGTGCCAGTAGTATCTTCCAGGGCCCCTCTAGCAATCAGCCCCAGCATTTT
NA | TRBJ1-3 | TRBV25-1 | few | CASSALNTIYF | TGTGCCAGCAGTGCCCTGAACACCATATATTTT
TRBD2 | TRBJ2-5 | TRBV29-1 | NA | CSVHGLAGEVTQYF | TGCAGCGTTCACGGACTAGCGGGGGAGGTGACCCAGTACTTC
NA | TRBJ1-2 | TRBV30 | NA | CAWSVGRGDGYTF | TGTGCCTGGAGTGTAGGCCGGGGGGATGGCTACACCTTC
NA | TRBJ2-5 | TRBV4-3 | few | CASSQDRVRETQYF | TGCGCCAGCAGCCAAGATCGGGTGCGGGAGACCCAGTACTTC
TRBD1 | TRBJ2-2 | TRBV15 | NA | CATSTRQGEPGELFF | TGTGCCACCAGCACCCGACAGGGTGAGCCCGGGGAGCTGTTTTTT
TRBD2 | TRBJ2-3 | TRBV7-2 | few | CASTPRGGSGGVISDTQYF | TGTGCCAGCACCCCCCGAGGGGGTAGCGGGGGTGTCATTTCAGATACGCAGTATTTT
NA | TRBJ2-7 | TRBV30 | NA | CAWRGGGRYEQYF | TGTGCCTGGAGAGGGGGGGGACGATACGAGCAGTACTTC
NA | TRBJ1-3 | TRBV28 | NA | CASTGNSPNTIYF | TGTGCCAGCACCGGGAACTCCCCAAACACCATATATTTT
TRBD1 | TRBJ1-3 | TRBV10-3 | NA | CAIRQTGTGNTIYF | TGTGCCATCAGGCAGACAGGGACTGGAAACACCATATATTTT
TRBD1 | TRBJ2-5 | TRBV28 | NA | CASSSPGQGERETQYF | TGTGCCAGCAGTTCTCCGGGACAGGGTGAGAGAGAGACCCAGTACTTC
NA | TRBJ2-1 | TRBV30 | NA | CAWSTGHKNEQFF | TGTGCCTGGAGTACGGGACACAAGAATGAGCAGTTCTTC
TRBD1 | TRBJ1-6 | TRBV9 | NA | CASSRTQGANSPLHF | TGTGCCAGCTCAAGAACACAGGGGGCTAATTCACCCCTCCACTTT
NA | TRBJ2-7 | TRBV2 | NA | CASSEFGAHEQYF | TGTGCCAGCAGTGAATTTGGGGCCCACGAGCAGTACTTC
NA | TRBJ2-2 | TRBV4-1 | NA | CASSWRDNTGELFF | TGCGCCAGCAGCTGGAGGGACAACACCGGGGAGCTGTTTTTT